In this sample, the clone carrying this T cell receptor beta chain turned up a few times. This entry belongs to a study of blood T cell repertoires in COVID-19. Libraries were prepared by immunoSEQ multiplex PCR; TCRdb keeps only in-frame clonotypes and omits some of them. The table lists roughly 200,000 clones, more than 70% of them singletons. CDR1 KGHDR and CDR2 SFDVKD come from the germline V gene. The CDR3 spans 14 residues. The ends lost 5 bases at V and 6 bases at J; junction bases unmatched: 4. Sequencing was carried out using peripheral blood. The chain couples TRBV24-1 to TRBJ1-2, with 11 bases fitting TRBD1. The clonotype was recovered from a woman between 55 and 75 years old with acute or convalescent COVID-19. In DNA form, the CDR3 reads TGTGCCACCAGTGGGACAGGGGGCCCCAATGGCTACACCTTC. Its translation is CATSGTGGPNGYTF.